What follows are 10 T cell receptor beta chains derived from one specimen sequenced in a study of T-cell reconstitution after alpha-beta-depleted transplantation in children. Unique molecular identifiers tagged the TCRbeta library. TCRdb re-derived calls from the PCR reads in MiXCR, one entry per CDR3 protein. The data show around 700,000 distinct CDR3 sequences, with around 14% seen just once and 0.79% held by the top ten. Source: PBMCs, taken before TCRalphabeta/CD19-depleted stem cell transplant. The source is a girl aged 2-10 years with congenital amegakaryocytic thrombocytopenia, due to receive a stem cell transplant.

The V call is TRBV5-6, the J call TRBJ2-1; D call uncertain. Germline V CDR1 and CDR2: SGHDT, YYEEEE. Trimming left V 5 bases short and J 6 bases short, with 21 bases between. This CDR3 is built from 16 residues. In DNA, the CDR3 is TGTGCCAGCAGAAAAGAGACTGGTCCTACTGGCAATGAGCAGTTCTTC. Protein: CASRKETGPTGNEQFF.

This clonotype was found many times. This chain links TRBV10-3 with TRBJ2-1; D tentatively fits TRBD1 or TRBD2 (5 bases each). V lost 0 bases to trimming and J lost 4 bases, with 10 bases between them. Germline loops: CDR1 ENHRY, CDR2 SYGVKD. The CDR3 is 15 residues long. The CDR3 loop reads CAISESGAEYNEQFF. The CDR3 DNA reads as TGTGCCATCAGTGAGTCCGGGGCCGAGTACAATGAGCAGTTCTTC.

This clonotype was observed a few times. V and J are TRBV18 and TRBJ2-5; 8 bases agree with TRBD1. The CDR3 consists of 14 residues. J lost 5 bases, V lost 0 bases, and 2 bases had no gene match. Germline V gene lookup returns CDR1 KGHSH and CDR2 LQKENI. CDR3 nucleotides: TGTGCCAGCTCACCACCGGACAGGGTCGAGACCCAGTACTTC. Protein sequence: CASSPPDRVETQYF.

The V gene is TRBV4-1, the J gene TRBJ2-1, with D unresolved. V shed 1 base and J shed 2 bases, with 9 bases lying between them. The CDR3 loop spans 15 amino acids. The germline CDR1 and CDR2 sequences are MGHRA and YSYEKL. The CDR3 DNA sequence: TGCGCCAGCAGCCAAGGGTCCACTCCCTACAATGAGCAGTTCTTC. It codes for CASSQGSTPYNEQFF.

This clonotype was recorded a few times. The J gene is TRBJ2-2, the V gene TRBV4-1; a possible D gene is TRBD2 (6 bases). Germline values: CDR1 MGHRA, CDR2 YSYEKL. This CDR3 region has 18 residues. The V gene lost 0 bases and the J gene lost 2 bases, with 16 bases spanning the gap. DNA of the CDR3: TGCGCCAGCAGCCAAGATGTAGGGGAGGAGTATAACACCGGGGAGCTGTTTTTT. This translates into CASSQDVGEEYNTGELFF.

This clonotype was seen repeatedly, ten times or more. The J gene is TRBJ2-1, the V gene TRBV7-8; 8 positions match TRBD2. The ends lost 7 bases at V and 0 bases at J; junction bases unmatched: 8. The CDR3 runs to 16 residues. From germline, CDR1 is SGHVS and CDR2 FQNEAQ. CDR3: CASKQAGATSYNEQFF. As DNA, the CDR3 is TGTGCCAGCAAGCAAGCGGGAGCCACCTCCTACAATGAGCAGTTCTTC. Full variable domain (rest looked up from reference TRBV7-8 and TRBJ2-1): GAGVSQSPRYKVAKRGQDVALRCDPISGHVSLFWYQQALGQGPEFLTYFQNEAQLDKSGLPSDRFFAERPEGSVSTLKIQRTQQEDSAVYLCASKQAGATSYNEQFFGPGTRLTVL.

This clonotype was picked up one time. The V gene is TRBV5-1, the J gene TRBJ2-1; no clear D gene. This CDR3 spans 14 amino acids. Per the germline V gene, CDR1 is SGHRS and CDR2 is YFSETQ. With 4 bases removed from V and 9 bases from J, the gap between germline ends came to 17 bases. CDR3 sequence reads: CASSQLSHPIEQFF. The CDR3 DNA reads as TGCGCCAGCAGCCAACTAAGTCATCCGATTGAGCAGTTCTTC.

CDR3 sequence (DNA): TGTGCCAGCAGCTCGCGAGCGGGATCCAATGAGCAGTTCTTC. Translation: CASSSRAGSNEQFF. The chain has TRBV7-9 and TRBJ2-1; the match to TRBD2 covers 7 bases. With 4 bases clipped from V and 6 bases from J, the junction kept 6 bases outside the gene matches. The CDR3 extends over 14 amino acids. Per germline, CDR1 SEHNR and CDR2 FQNEAQ (reference sequence).

This clonotype was seen many times. The chain recombines TRBV6-5 with TRBJ2-1; the D gene could be TRBD1 or TRBD2 (5 bases each). CDR3 length equals 15 residues. The V and J ends lost 4 bases and 7 bases respectively, with 17 bases between them. The V gene's germline CDR1 is MNHEY and CDR2 SVGAGI. For the CDR3, the DNA is TGTGCCAGCAGTTGGCACCAGACGGGGCGGAATGAGCAGTTCTTC. Translating it yields CASSWHQTGRNEQFF.

This clonotype showed up many times. The chain is built from TRBV15 and TRBJ2-1, with 9 bases matching TRBD2. The CDR3 loop spans 17 amino acids. Germline loops: CDR1 LNHNV, CDR2 YYDKDF (reference sequence). Germline trimming cut 0 bases from V and 8 bases from J; bases unmatched to any gene: 11. The CDR3 is CATSRDSASGNVDEQFF. The CDR3 region has the DNA TGTGCCACCAGCAGAGATTCGGCTAGCGGGAACGTAGATGAGCAGTTCTTC.